This is a list of T cell receptor beta chains from one sample in a study of blood T cell repertoires in COVID-19. TCRdb keeps only in-frame clones here, not all; method: immunoSEQ multiplex PCR. This sample carries more than 200,000 clones, 70% to 90% of them seen once, and the ten largest clones take around 0.7%. The sample was peripheral blood. The origin of the receptors is a human donor in a cohort sampled during active COVID-19. CDR3s include the opening cysteine and the closing phenylalanine or tryptophan. A D gene is named only where the DNA matches it firmly. Clone size, where shown, is once, few, many, or a class for clones that have expanded.

J | size | V | D | DNA | CDR3
TRBJ1-2 | NA | TRBV19 | NA | TGTGCCAGTAGTATGCAGACTGAGGACTATGGCTACACCTTC | CASSMQTEDYGYTF
TRBJ1-2 | NA | TRBV5-6 | TRBD1 | TGTGCCAGCAGCGGGACAGCCGAAAAGGGGTTTGGCTACACCTTC | CASSGTAEKGFGYTF
TRBJ1-5 | few | TRBV6-2/TRBV6-3 | TRBD1 | TGTGCCAGCAGTACAACAGGGGTCTCAGCCCAGCATTTT | CASSTTGVSAQHF
TRBJ1-1 | NA | TRBV4-1 | NA | TGCGCCAGCAGCCACAAGACAGCGAACACTGAAGCTTTCTTT | CASSHKTANTEAFF
TRBJ1-6 | NA | TRBV7-9 | NA | TGTGCCAGCAGCGTGGAGGGGATCAACTCACCCCTCCACTTT | CASSVEGINSPLHF
TRBJ1-6 | NA | TRBV4-3 | TRBD1 | TGCGCCAGCAGCCGCGACAGGGAGAGTTCACCCCTCCACTTT | CASSRDRESSPLHF
TRBJ2-7 | NA | TRBV19 | TRBD1 | TGTGCCAGCGCCGGGACAGGGATCTACGAGCAGTACTTC | CASAGTGIYEQYF
TRBJ2-2 | NA | TRBV7-3 | NA | TGTGCCAGCAGCTTGGGCTTCGGGGAGCTGTTTTTT | CASSLGFGELFF
TRBJ1-5 | NA | TRBV19 | NA | TGTGCCAGTAGTATATGGGGGGGGGCCGGACAGCCCCAGCATTTT | CASSIWGGAGQPQHF
TRBJ1-4 | NA | TRBV5-8 | NA | TGTGCCAGCAGCTTGGGTCGGGCTAATGAAAAACTGTTTTTT | CASSLGRANEKLFF
TRBJ1-1 | NA | TRBV4-1 | NA | TGCGCCAGCAGCCAAGGGGTTAGGGGCTACACTGAAGCTTTCTTT | CASSQGVRGYTEAFF
TRBJ1-2 | NA | TRBV5-6 | TRBD1 | TGTGCCAGCAGCTCGAGACAGGGCGGGGACTATGGCTACACCTTC | CASSSRQGGDYGYTF
TRBJ1-5 | NA | TRBV7-2 | TRBD1 | TGTGCCAGCAGCCAATCCGGACAGGGGGCCTATCAGCCCCAGCATTTT | CASSQSGQGAYQPQHF
TRBJ1-2 | NA | TRBV4-1 | TRBD1 | TGCGCCAGCAGCCCCCCGAATCCGACAGGGCTCTATGGCTACACCTTC | CASSPPNPTGLYGYTF
TRBJ1-1 | NA | TRBV7-3 | TRBD1 | TGTGCCAGCAGCTTAAAGGGACAGGGGACAGAAGCTTTCTTT | CASSLKGQGTEAFF
TRBJ1-1 | NA | TRBV3-1/TRBV3-2 | TRBD1 | TGTGCCAGCAGCCAAGCCAGGGGGACTGAAGCTTTCTTT | CASSQARGTEAFF
TRBJ2-1 | NA | TRBV5-1 | TRBD2 | TGCGCCAGCAGCGTCCTCCAAGCGGGGGGGACCTACAATGAGCAGTTCTTC | CASSVLQAGGTYNEQFF
TRBJ1-1 | NA | TRBV7-6 | NA | TGTGCCAGCAGTTCTCGGTTGAATAGTGAAGCTTTCTTT | CASSSRLNSEAFF
TRBJ2-4 | NA | TRBV3-1/TRBV3-2 | NA | TGTGCCAGCAGCCAAGATACGGTCCAGGGAAAAAACATTCAGTACTTC | CASSQDTVQGKNIQYF
TRBJ2-5 | NA | TRBV24-1 | TRBD1 | TGTGCCACCAGTGACCCAGGGACAGGAGAGACCCAGTACTTC | CATSDPGTGETQYF
TRBJ2-5 | NA | TRBV5-1 | TRBD2 | TGCGCCAGCACCCTTGGGGGGGACCCTCAAGAGACCCAGTACTTC | CASTLGGDPQETQYF
TRBJ1-4 | once | TRBV5-1 | TRBD1 | TGCGCCAGCAGCCCACCCCCTGGACAGGCGGGGAATGAAAAACTGTTTTTT | CASSPPPGQAGNEKLFF
TRBJ1-5 | NA | TRBV10-3 | NA | TGTGCCATCAGTGATTTCAGGGCAAATCAGCCCCAGCATTTT | CAISDFRANQPQHF
TRBJ2-7 | NA | TRBV28 | NA | TGTGCCAGCAGTTTATGGCGGGTCATCTCCTACGAGCAGTACTTC | CASSLWRVISYEQYF
TRBJ1-5 | NA | TRBV11-2 | TRBD1 | TGTGCCAGCAGCTTAGCAAGGACAGGGGGCGGTCAGCCCCAGCATTTT | CASSLARTGGGQPQHF
TRBJ2-7 | NA | TRBV19 | TRBD1 | TGTGCCAGTAGTATGGATTTCCGGGACAGAACCTACGAGCAGTACTTC | CASSMDFRDRTYEQYF